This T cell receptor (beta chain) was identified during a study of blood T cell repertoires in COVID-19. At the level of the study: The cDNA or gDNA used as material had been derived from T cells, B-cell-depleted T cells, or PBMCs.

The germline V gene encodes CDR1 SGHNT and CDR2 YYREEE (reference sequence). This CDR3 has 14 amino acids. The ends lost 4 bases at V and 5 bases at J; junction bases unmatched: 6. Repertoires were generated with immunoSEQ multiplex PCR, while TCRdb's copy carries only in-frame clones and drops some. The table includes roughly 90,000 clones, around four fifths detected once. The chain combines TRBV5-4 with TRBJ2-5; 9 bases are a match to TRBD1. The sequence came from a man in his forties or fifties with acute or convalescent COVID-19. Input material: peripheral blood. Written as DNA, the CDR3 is TGTGCCAGCAGCCCGGACAGGGGATGGGAGACCCAGTACTTC. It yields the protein CASSPDRGWETQYF.